The source of this TCR beta chain is a study of CD8 T cells in ankylosing spondylitis. V lost 4 bases and J 1 base, leaving 11 bases between the germline ends. The CDR3 extends over 15 amino acids. Per germline, CDR1 LGHNA and CDR2 YSLEER. This clonotype is labeled as medium-sized. Its target is not known. One entry per CDR3 protein, called by TCRdb with MiXCR from the 5' RACE reads. The profile covers 30,000 to 45,000 distinct CDR3 sequences, with 10% appearing a single time and more than 15% taken by the ten largest. Study observations and caveats: Clones linked to disease were reported to show significant enrichment in matched ankylosing spondylitis synovial fluid. Typical of ankylosing spondylitis blood, it appeared, was a TCR beta motif of eight highly homologous variants.

Sequencing was performed on blood, either unsorted or a sorted T cell fraction (not recorded which). The J gene is TRBJ2-1, the V gene TRBV4-3, with D possibly matching TRBD2 (6 bases). The sequence was collected from a male donor with ankylosing spondylitis or in good health (not recorded which). The CDR3 is CASSLASASYNEQFF. As DNA, the CDR3 is TGCGCCAGCAGCCTTGCTAGCGCATCCTACAATGAGCAGTTCTTC.